Each of the 26 T cell receptor beta chains below was sequenced from the same sample in a study of vaccination and CD4 T cells after COVID-19. Sequencing of cultured CD4+ T cell DNA used the Oncomine TCR Beta short-read assay. One entry per CDR3 protein, called by TCRdb with MiXCR from the PCR reads. The table lists about 16,000 distinct CDR3 sequences, 48% of them singletons. The treatment here: approximately nine-day PBMC culture with coronavirus spike peptide pools or control peptides (ViraFEST assay). For these receptors, no antigen is known. The source material was CD4+ T cells from blood, cultured in vitro, sampled before SARS-CoV-2 vaccination. The receptors come from a human donor who had recovered from COVID-19.

The CDR3, as DNA: TGTGCCAGCAGCCATAGCACAGATACGCAGTATTTT. Protein product: CASSHSTDTQYF. The chain has TRBV6-2 or TRBV6-3 and TRBJ2-3; D ambiguous. Germline loops: CDR1 MNHEY, CDR2 SVGEGT. The germline V and J ends were trimmed by 6 bases and 0 bases, with 4 bases remaining between them. The CDR3 consists of 12 residues.

This rearrangement joins TRBV2 to TRBJ1-6; D unclear. The CDR3 runs 16 residues. V was shortened by 1 base and J by 7 bases, with 14 bases between the two germline ends. Germline CDR1 SNHLY, CDR2 FYNNEI. The CDR3, as DNA: TGTGCCAGCAGTGAAGGGGAGGGAGCTGGGAATTCACCCCTCCACTTT. Residues: CASSEGEGAGNSPLHF.

This clonotype was observed a few times. This chain links TRBV7-2 with TRBJ2-2; 8 positions match TRBD1. V dropped 8 bases and J dropped 6; count of bases not matched to a gene: 8. Germline CDR1 is SGHTA and CDR2 is FQGNSA. The CDR3 loop spans 14 amino acids. The CDR3, as DNA: TGTGCCAGCGGCCACAGGGGGAAAGCCGGGGAGCTGTTTTTT. This gives the protein CASGHRGKAGELFF.

The V call is TRBV20-1, the J call TRBJ2-5, with 9 bases that match TRBD1. V trimming: 0 bases; J trimming: 3 bases; junction bases outside the gene matches: 5. In germline, CDR1 is DFQATT, CDR2 SNEGSKA (reference sequence). This CDR3 has 15 residues. CDR3 in DNA: TGCAGTGCTAGAGAACAGGGGGCGGGTAAAGAGACCCAGTACTTC. It translates to CSAREQGAGKETQYF.

This chain links TRBV7-2 with TRBJ1-1; the match to TRBD1 covers 9 bases. The V gene's germline CDR1 is SGHTA and CDR2 FQGNSA. The CDR3 covers 15 residues. Losses at the gene ends were 5 bases for V and 4 bases for J; bases not matched to a gene: 8. The DNA for the CDR3 is TGTGCCAGCAGCACGCAGGGACAGGGAGGCACTGAAGCTTTCTTT. Amino acid sequence: CASSTQGQGGTEAFF. The full variable domain, its missing parts supplied by reference TRBV7-2 and TRBJ1-1, is GAGVSQSPSNKVTEKGKDVELRCDPISGHTALYWYRQSLGQGLEFLIYFQGNSAPDKSGLPSDRFSAERTGGSVSTLTIQRTQQEDSAVYLCASSTQGQGGTEAFFGQGTRLTVV.

This clonotype was seen a few times. The chain links TRBV10-1 to TRBJ1-2; the match to TRBD1 covers 9 bases. Trimming at V came to 8 bases and at J to 2 bases, leaving 6 bases not matched to a gene. The germline V gene encodes CDR1 WNHNN and CDR2 SYGVQD (reference sequence). This CDR3 has 14 residues. In nucleotides, the CDR3 is TGCGCCAGCGCGCCCGGGACAGGGAACTATGGCTACACCTTC. It codes for CASAPGTGNYGYTF.

This clonotype occurred a few times. The genes are TRBV28 and TRBJ2-6, with D uncertain. Trimming removed 1 base at V and 0 bases at J, with 10 bases between. This CDR3 region has 17 residues. Germline V CDR1 and CDR2: MDHEN, SYDVKM. The CDR3, as DNA: TGTGCCAGCAGTTTATCAGGTGCTAGCTCTGGGGCCAACGTCCTGACTTTC. Encoded protein: CASSLSGASSGANVLTF.

This clonotype was observed a handful of times. The chain couples TRBV11-3 to TRBJ1-2; 10 positions agree with TRBD1. The CDR3 is made up of 14 amino acids. Per the germline V gene, CDR1 is SGHNT and CDR2 is YENEEA. V was clipped by 5 bases and J by 4 bases; unmatched bases: 4. For the CDR3, the DNA is TGTGCCAGCAGCCCGAGGACAGGGGGCTATGGCTACACCTTC. It encodes CASSPRTGGYGYTF.

This clonotype rates as large. V and J are TRBV29-1 and TRBJ1-5; TRBD1 matches at 7 bases. The CDR3 runs 14 residues. CDR1 is SQVTM, CDR2 ANQGSEA, per germline. The ends lost 7 bases at V and 11 bases at J; junction bases unmatched: 17. In nucleotides, the CDR3 is TGCAGCGCAACGTCAGACAGGGAACTGGGGTCCCAGCATTTT. This gives the protein CSATSDRELGSQHF.

The rearrangement uses TRBV5-6 and TRBJ2-5, with D tentatively TRBD1 (5 bases). Trimming shortened V by 4 bases and J by 1 base, and 17 bases separated the two germline ends. The CDR3 runs to 16 residues. The V gene's germline CDR1 is SGHDT and CDR2 YYEEEE. CDR3 amino acids: CASSPRKRQIQETQYF. CDR3 bases: TGTGCCAGCAGCCCCCGGAAACGACAGATCCAAGAGACCCAGTACTTC.

The chain employs TRBV10-2 and TRBJ2-5; D call uncertain. Germline V gene lookup returns CDR1 WSHSY and CDR2 SAAADI. This CDR3 is 13 amino acids long. With 5 bases removed from V and 2 bases from J, the gap between germline ends came to 9 bases. The CDR3 protein is CASSPGGQETQYF. The CDR3 bases are TGCGCCAGCAGTCCCGGTGGGCAAGAGACCCAGTACTTC.

The V and J genes are TRBV28 and TRBJ1-2; 8 bases map to TRBD1. After removal of 1 base from V and 8 bases from J, the junction contained 3 bases not matched to a gene. This CDR3 has 13 residues. Germline-derived CDR1 and CDR2 are MDHEN and SYDVKM. The CDR3 DNA reads as TGTGCCAGCAGTTTATCCAGGGGGCAAGGCTACACCTTC. This codes for CASSLSRGQGYTF.

This clonotype turned up a few times. The chain has TRBV7-8 and TRBJ2-5; D possibly corresponds to TRBD1 (5 bases). Germline assignment: CDR1 SGHVS and CDR2 FQNEAQ. CDR3 length: 14 amino acids. Trimming took off 8 bases at V and 7 bases at J, with 20 bases between the two ends. The CDR3 DNA is TGTGCCAGCTGTGAAAAAGGCGTAACAGGGACCCAGTACTTC. Translation gives CASCEKGVTGTQYF.

This clonotype showed up just a few times. The chain has TRBV28 and TRBJ2-2; D tentatively fits TRBD1 or TRBD2 (5 bases each). The CDR3 runs 16 residues. The germline V gene encodes CDR1 MDHEN and CDR2 SYDVKM. V was shortened by 5 bases and J by 5 bases, with 18 bases between the two germline ends. For the CDR3, the DNA is TGTGCCAGCAGTCGACTCGGGGCAGGGATGACCGGGGAGCTGTTTTTT. Protein: CASSRLGAGMTGELFF.

V and J are TRBV6-1 and TRBJ1-2; 7 bases fit TRBD1. Germline V lookup: CDR1 MNHNS, CDR2 SASEGT. V lost 6 bases to trimming and J lost 7 bases; unmatched junction nucleotides: 8. This CDR3 contains 13 residues. The CDR3 DNA is TGTGCCAGCAGCCTTGCTCAGGGGGGTGGCTACACCTTC. Translation: CASSLAQGGGYTF.

There are a few counts of this clonotype. CDR3 protein: CASRSGNYGYTF. CDR3 nucleotides: TGTGCCAGCAGATCTGGGAACTATGGCTACACCTTC. The V gene is TRBV6-4, the J gene TRBJ1-2; no firm D call. The germline gives CDR1 MRHNA, CDR2 SNTAGT. The CDR3 runs to 12 residues. Trimming left V 6 bases short and J 2 bases short, with 7 bases between.

This clonotype came up a few times. J is TRBJ2-5 and V is TRBV7-3; D is perhaps TRBD1 (5 bases). The length of the CDR3 is 13 residues. Trimming removed 2 bases from V and 7 bases from J, with 11 bases in between. Germline V gene data show CDR1 as SGHTA and CDR2 as FQGTGA. CDR3 region: CASSLGNQGTQYF. The CDR3 nucleotides are TGTGCCAGCAGCTTAGGGAACCAGGGGACCCAGTACTTC.

The chain employs TRBV6-5 and TRBJ2-1; 8 bases map to TRBD2. Germline V gives CDR1 MNHEY, CDR2 SVGAGI. Unmatched junction bases numbered 4, after V lost 2 bases and J lost 4 bases. The CDR3 is made up of 15 amino acids. CDR3 in amino acids: CASSYPSSGYNEQFF. The DNA of the CDR3 is TGTGCCAGCAGTTACCCGTCTAGCGGGTACAATGAGCAGTTCTTC.

This clonotype is a singleton in its sample. The rearrangement uses TRBV27 and TRBJ2-7, with 8 nucleotides matching TRBD2. Trimming at V came to 6 bases and at J to 9 bases, leaving 22 bases not matched to a gene. Germline values: CDR1 MNHEY, CDR2 SMNVEV (reference sequence). This CDR3 comprises 17 residues. The CDR3 DNA is TGTGCCAGCAGCTCCATCTTGGTGCGGGGGGAGATAAAGGGGCAGTACTTC. Protein sequence: CASSSILVRGEIKGQYF.

This sequence joins TRBV7-9 and TRBJ1-1; 7 bases are a match to TRBD1. Germline V lookup: CDR1 SEHNR, CDR2 FQNEAQ (reference sequence). This CDR3 has 11 amino acids. The junction had 2 bases not matched to a gene; V was cut back by 5 bases and J by 8 bases. Here the CDR3 DNA reads TGTGCCAGCAGCCGAGGGGGCGAAGCTTTCTTT. Translating gives CASSRGGEAFF.

In DNA form, the CDR3 reads TGTGCCAGCGGAGGAAGGGGTGGCTACACCTTC. Amino acid sequence: CASGGRGGYTF. The rearrangement uses TRBV19 and TRBJ1-2; perhaps TRBD1 as D (5 bases). This CDR3 spans 11 amino acids. The V end was cut by 9 bases, the J end by 7 bases, with 12 bases between. Germline CDR1 and CDR2: LNHDA and SQIVND (reference sequence). Together with reference TRBV19 and TRBJ1-2, the CDR3 gives the full variable domain: DGGITQSPKYLFRKEGQNVTLSCEQNLNHDAMYWYRQDPGQGLRLIYYSQIVNDFQKGDIAEGYSVSREKKESFPLTVTSAQKNPTAFYLCASGGRGGYTFGSGTRLTVV.

The V call is TRBV27, the J call TRBJ1-2; D might be TRBD1 (5 bases). There are 14 residues in the CDR3. V lost 5 bases and J 6 bases, leaving 16 bases between the germline ends. Germline CDR1 reads MNHEY; CDR2 reads SMNVEV (reference sequence). CDR3 sequence: CASSKGREGDGYTF. The CDR3 DNA reads as TGTGCCAGCAGTAAGGGGAGGGAAGGGGATGGCTACACCTTC.

J is TRBJ1-2 and V is TRBV5-6, with no clear D. This CDR3 comprises 15 residues. V dropped 4 bases and J dropped 1 base, with 14 bases sitting between them. Germline CDR1 and CDR2: SGHDT and YYEEEE. CDR3 nucleotides: TGTGCCAGCAGCCCCGGGATCACCCTTAACTATGGCTACACCTTC. It yields the protein CASSPGITLNYGYTF.

This chain connects TRBV7-7 to TRBJ2-3; a possible D gene is TRBD2 (7 bases). Per the germline V gene, CDR1 is SSHAT and CDR2 is FNYEAQ (reference sequence). The CDR3 spans 15 residues. V shed 3 bases and J shed 0 bases, with 10 bases lying between them. For the CDR3, the DNA is TGTGCCAGCAGCTTGGGGGGGGCTAGCACAGATACGCAGTATTTT. It specifies CASSLGGASTDTQYF.

The rearrangement links TRBV4-1 to TRBJ2-7; perhaps TRBD1 as D (5 bases). V lost 0 bases and J 4 bases, leaving 19 bases between the germline ends. CDR1 and CDR2 from the germline V gene are MGHRA and YSYEKL. The CDR3 runs 17 residues. The CDR3 protein is CASSQDLSKGSPYEQYF. CDR3 DNA sequence: TGCGCCAGCAGCCAAGATTTGAGTAAGGGGTCACCTTACGAGCAGTACTTC.

The CDR3 sequence: CSARAIVGTGAETQYF. The CDR3 DNA follows: TGCAGTGCTAGGGCTATAGTCGGGACAGGGGCAGAGACCCAGTACTTC. V gene TRBV20-1 combines with J gene TRBJ2-5; the match to TRBD1 covers 10 bases. Trimming at V came to 3 bases and at J to 4 bases, leaving 11 bases not matched to a gene. The CDR3 runs to 16 residues. CDR1 is DFQATT and CDR2 is SNEGSKA in the germline V gene (reference sequence).